Detailed here is one T cell receptor beta chain. The antigen is undetermined. The data were obtained in a study of T cells in Graves' hyperthyroidism and ophthalmopathy. Findings and caveats of the study: The authors' 13 V-J model separated ophthalmopathy from stable hyperthyroidism.

Regions amplified from RNA transcripts were the TCR beta CDR3 regions. The HTBI primer set served for first-round RT-PCR of the TCR CDR3. TCRdb itself ran the multiplex PCR reads through MiXCR, one entry per CDR3 protein. The sample has 600,000 to 750,000 distinct CDR3 sequences, roughly 17% seen once. Trimming took 5 bases from V and 3 from J, leaving 35 bases between them. Germline V lookup: CDR1 MDHEN, CDR2 SYDVKM. The length of the CDR3 is 21 residues. The TCR originated in a man aged 50-59 years with Graves' hyperthyroidism. The V gene is TRBV28, the J gene TRBJ2-7; perhaps TRBD2 as D (5 bases). Specimen: blood. CDR3 protein: CASSVPEWTPNRPGSYYEQYF. Here the CDR3 DNA reads TGTGCCAGCAGTGTACCCGAATGGACTCCGAACCGGCCGGGAAGTTACTACGAGCAGTACTTC.